This T cell receptor beta chain comes out of a study of CD8+CD57+ T cells in acquired aplastic anemia. Patients included in sequencing had previously demonstrated CD8+CD57+ cell expansion by flow cytometry. In its sample, this clonotype was seen a few times. CDR1 LNHNV and CDR2 YYDKDF come from the germline V gene (reference sequence). This CDR3 has 14 amino acids. Trimming cost V 1 base and J 6 bases, with 13 bases left between them. Both TCR beta VDJ combination and CDR3 sequence profiling were carried out. Genomic DNA was the template for this profiling. TCRdb itself ran the reads through MiXCR, one entry per CDR3 protein. Of roughly 98,000 distinct CDR3 sequences listed, about 66% were seen once; the top ten hold about 62%.

The receptor comes from a human donor with aplastic anemia. This chain joins TRBV15 and TRBJ2-7; TRBD2 is a possible D gene (6 bases). Source material: sorted CD4+, CD8+, or CD8+CD57+ T cells (not recorded which) from PBMCs. For the CDR3, the DNA is TGTGCCACCAGCAGAGGTTTCGACGGGGGCGAGCAGTACTTC. Encoded protein: CATSRGFDGGEQYF.